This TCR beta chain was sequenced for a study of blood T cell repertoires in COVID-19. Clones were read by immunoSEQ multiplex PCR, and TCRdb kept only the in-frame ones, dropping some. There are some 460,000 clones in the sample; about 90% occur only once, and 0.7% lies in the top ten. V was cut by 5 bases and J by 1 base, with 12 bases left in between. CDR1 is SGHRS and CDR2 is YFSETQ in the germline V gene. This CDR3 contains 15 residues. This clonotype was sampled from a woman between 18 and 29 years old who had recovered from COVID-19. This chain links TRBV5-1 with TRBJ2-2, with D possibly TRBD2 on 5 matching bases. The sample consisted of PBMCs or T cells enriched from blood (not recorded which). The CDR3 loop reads CASSLAGENTGELFF. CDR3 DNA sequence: TGCGCCAGCAGTCTAGCCGGGGAGAACACCGGGGAGCTGTTTTTT.